Below, 32 T cell receptor beta chains from the same sample are listed, as sequenced in a study of CD8 T cells in ankylosing spondylitis. TCRdb re-called the 5' RACE reads with MiXCR, one entry per CDR3 protein. The data contain around 88,000 distinct CDR3 sequences, about 8.1% of them singletons. Sequencing was performed on blood, either unsorted or a sorted T cell fraction (not recorded which). The receptor source for this set is a male donor with ankylosing spondylitis or in good health (not recorded which).

This clonotype has a count of ten or more. The V call is TRBV3-1, the J call TRBJ1-3, with no clear D. V was shortened by 6 bases and J by 0 bases, with 12 bases between the two germline ends. The germline CDR1 and CDR2 sequences are LGHDT and YNNKEL (reference sequence). The CDR3 sequence is 15 residues long. As DNA, the CDR3 is TGTGCCAGCAGTTCCGGACGCAGCTCTGGAAACACCATATATTTT. Protein sequence: CASSSGRSSGNTIYF. Full variable domain (outside the CDR3, taken from reference TRBV3-1 and TRBJ1-3): DTAVSQTPKYLVTQMGNDKSIKCEQNLGHDTMYWYKQDSKKFLKIMFSYNNKELIINETVPNRFSPKSPDKAHLNLHINSLELGDSAVYFCASSSGRSSGNTIYFGEGSWLTVV.

This clonotype has at least ten counts. V gene TRBV12-3 or TRBV12-4 combines with J gene TRBJ2-5; 9 nucleotides agree with TRBD1. The junction had 3 bases not matched to a gene; V was cut back by 6 bases and J by 4 bases. The CDR3 consists of 13 residues. The CDR3 DNA reads as TGTGCCAGCAGCTCGACAGGGGGAGAGACCCAGTACTTC. It specifies CASSSTGGETQYF.

This clonotype was detected many times. DNA for the CDR3: TGCAGCGGAGACACAGGTAGCCCTGAAGCTTTCTTT. This translates into CSGDTGSPEAFF. J is TRBJ1-1 and V is TRBV29-1, with a weak D call TRBD1 (5 bases). CDR3 length equals 12 residues. Germline CDR1 reads SQVTM; CDR2 reads ANQGSEA. The germline V and J ends were trimmed by 7 bases and 6 bases, with 15 bases remaining between them.

This clonotype was found many times. This chain joins TRBV27 and TRBJ2-7, with a tentative D call TRBD2 (6 bases). CDR3 length equals 13 residues. V was shortened by 7 bases and J by 7 bases, with 17 bases between the two germline ends. The V gene's germline CDR1 is MNHEY and CDR2 SMNVEV (reference sequence). The CDR3 is CASKVGGAGEQYF. In DNA, the CDR3 is TGTGCCAGCAAGGTCGGAGGGGCTGGGGAGCAGTACTTC.

The chain couples TRBV20-1 to TRBJ2-7, with D perhaps TRBD2 (5 bases). This CDR3 spans 13 amino acids. From germline, CDR1 is DFQATT and CDR2 SNEGSKA (reference sequence). V lost 5 bases and J lost 0, with 11 bases in between. The CDR3 DNA follows: TGCAGTGCTCTGGACTGGAGCTCCTACGAGCAGTACTTC. As protein: CSALDWSSYEQYF.

This clonotype appeared a few times. The chain couples TRBV7-2 to TRBJ2-5; D gene ambiguous. Per germline, CDR1 SGHTA and CDR2 FQGNSA. Between the trimmed V and J ends, which lost 4 bases and 6 bases, there was a span of 15 bases. The CDR3 covers 14 residues. The CDR3 coding sequence is TGTGCCAGCAGCTCCAGCGATCTAGTAAAGACCCAGTACTTC. As protein: CASSSSDLVKTQYF. Supplemented by reference TRBV7-2 and TRBJ2-5, the full variable domain reads GAGVSQSPSNKVTEKGKDVELRCDPISGHTALYWYRQSLGQGLEFLIYFQGNSAPDKSGLPSDRFSAERTGGSVSTLTIQRTQQEDSAVYLCASSSSDLVKTQYFGPGTRLLVL.

This clonotype appeared many times. The rearrangement joins TRBV24-1 to TRBJ1-4; D unresolved. The CDR3 has 13 amino acids. The V end was cut by 9 bases, the J end by 4 bases, with 11 bases between. Germline V CDR1 and CDR2: KGHDR, SFDVKD. The DNA for the CDR3 is TGTGCCACCTCCCTCTGGGGTAATGAAAAACTGTTTTTT. Translation gives CATSLWGNEKLFF.

This clonotype occurred many times. The rearrangement uses TRBV7-2 and TRBJ2-3, with 11 bases that match TRBD2. V shed 5 bases and J 2 bases; nucleotides not matched to a gene: 9. Germline CDR1 SGHTA, CDR2 FQGNSA. The CDR3 consists of 17 residues. CDR3 protein: CASSGTSGGLYTDTQYF. CDR3 coding DNA: TGTGCCAGCAGCGGAACTAGCGGGGGCCTCTACACAGATACGCAGTATTTT.

At least ten counts were recorded for this clonotype. V gene TRBV3-1 combines with J gene TRBJ1-2; D remains unclear. The CDR3 contains 15 residues. V gave up 0 bases and J gave up 6 bases, with 14 bases separating them. The germline V gene encodes CDR1 LGHDT and CDR2 YNNKEL (reference sequence). In DNA form, the CDR3 reads TGTGCCAGCAGCCAAGATGGCGTGGGATTGGATGGCTACACCTTC. Its protein is CASSQDGVGLDGYTF.

Ten or more counts support this clonotype. The chain has TRBV5-1 and TRBJ2-2; possibly TRBD2 for D (6 bases). CDR3 size: 14 residues. Germline V gives CDR1 SGHRS, CDR2 YFSETQ. Trimming cost V 8 bases and J 9 bases, with 20 bases left between them. CDR3 loop: CARAAGRRIRELFF. Here the CDR3 DNA reads TGCGCCAGGGCGGCAGGGAGGCGTATAAGGGAGCTGTTTTTT.

This clonotype was seen at least ten times. The V and J genes are TRBV19 and TRBJ1-5, with 7 bases identical to TRBD1. CDR1 is LNHDA, CDR2 SQIVND, per germline (reference sequence). This CDR3 contains 15 residues. The J segment lost 6 bases and the V segment lost 6 bases, leaving 11 bases of the junction unmatched. The CDR3 DNA sequence: TGTGCCAGTAGCGAAGCGACAGGGTGGGCTCAGCCCCAGCATTTT. This sequence encodes CASSEATGWAQPQHF.

This clonotype appeared many times. The chain combines TRBV27 with TRBJ2-1; 10 nucleotides match TRBD2. The J segment lost 5 bases and the V segment lost 6 bases, leaving 10 bases of the junction unmatched. Germline V gene lookup returns CDR1 MNHEY and CDR2 SMNVEV (reference sequence). The CDR3 has 16 residues. CDR3 amino acids: CASRINSGGAHNEQFF. The CDR3 bases are TGTGCCAGCAGAATAAACAGCGGGGGGGCTCACAATGAGCAGTTCTTC.

This clonotype has ten or more counts. The chain joins TRBV12-3 or TRBV12-4 to TRBJ2-1; D gene uncertain. The ends were cut back, 6 bases at V and 7 bases at J, with 10 bases in the middle. The CDR3 has 12 amino acids. The CDR3 sequence is CASREPRNEQFF. The CDR3 DNA follows: TGTGCCAGCAGGGAACCTAGGAATGAGCAGTTCTTC.

This clonotype was detected a few times. The chain recombines TRBV29-1 with TRBJ2-2, with D perhaps matching TRBD1 (6 bases). Looked up from germline, CDR1 is SQVTM and CDR2 is ANQGSEA. CDR3 length equals 11 residues. V was trimmed by 7 bases and J by 5 bases, leaving 8 bases between them. CDR3 sequence (DNA): TGCAGCGCAGGGGAGACCGGGGAGCTGTTTTTT. Its translation: CSAGETGELFF.

Many counts were recorded for this clonotype. This chain uses TRBV20-1 with TRBJ2-3, with D perhaps matching TRBD2 (5 bases). Trimming cost V 1 base and J 1 base, with 18 bases left between them. Germline V lookup: CDR1 DFQATT, CDR2 SNEGSKA (reference sequence). This CDR3 is built from 17 residues. CDR3 sequence reads: CSARGSSGGEGTDTQYF. The CDR3 coding sequence is TGCAGTGCTAGAGGATCGTCTGGAGGAGAGGGCACAGATACGCAGTATTTT.

With regard to this clonotype: One end of the junction is discordant with germline, which a read error may explain. This chain connects TRBV24-1 to TRBJ1-6; 8 positions match TRBD1. The CDR3 extends over 15 amino acids. The germline gives CDR1 KGHDR, CDR2 SFDVKD. CDR3 in DNA: TGTGCCACCAGTGATGGGACAGGACTGAATTCACCCCCCCACTTT. It yields the protein CATSDGTGLNSPPHF.

This clonotype was seen a few times. The chain links TRBV12-3 or TRBV12-4 to TRBJ2-7, with 13 bases fitting TRBD2. V was pared by 4 bases and J by 3 bases, with 6 bases of the junction left unmatched. This CDR3 has 16 residues. CDR3 protein: CASSSLRLAGGYEQYF. The CDR3 DNA follows: TGTGCCAGCAGTTCCCTAAGACTAGCGGGGGGCTACGAGCAGTACTTC.

This clonotype occurred a few times. The chain recombines TRBV19 with TRBJ2-1, with a possible D match to TRBD2 (5 bases). The CDR3 runs to 13 residues. Germline assignment: CDR1 LNHDA and CDR2 SQIVND (reference sequence). Trimming took 7 bases from V and 2 from J, leaving 9 bases between them. CDR3 sequence reads: CASTGSPYNEQFF. CDR3 nucleotide sequence: TGTGCCAGTACTGGGAGCCCCTACAATGAGCAGTTCTTC.

The chain employs TRBV20-1 and TRBJ2-1; possibly TRBD1 or TRBD2 for D (5 bases each). Trimming took 1 base from V and 4 from J, leaving 20 bases between them. The length of the CDR3 is 17 residues. Germline assignment: CDR1 DFQATT and CDR2 SNEGSKA (reference sequence). This chain's CDR3 is CSARVRVDPGKYNEQFF. DNA for the CDR3: TGCAGTGCTAGAGTCAGGGTGGACCCGGGGAAGTACAATGAGCAGTTCTTC.

This clonotype was detected a few times. The V gene is TRBV29-1, the J gene TRBJ2-3; 12 bases are shared with TRBD2. The germline gives CDR1 SQVTM, CDR2 ANQGSEA. V was clipped by 5 bases and J by 3 bases; unmatched bases: 15. The CDR3 contains 18 residues. The CDR3: CSVSASGGVFVRTDTQYF. CDR3 coding DNA: TGCAGCGTTTCTGCTAGCGGGGGGGTCTTCGTGAGGACAGATACGCAGTATTTT.

This clonotype was observed many times. J is TRBJ2-7 and V is TRBV9; no clear D gene. This CDR3 contains 13 residues. Trimming stripped 0 bases from V and 0 bases from J, with 4 bases between. Germline CDR1 reads SGDLS; CDR2 reads YYNGEE. Here the CDR3 DNA reads TGTGCCAGCAGCGTAGAGGCCTCCTACGAGCAGTACTTC. Translation: CASSVEASYEQYF.

This clonotype was observed at least ten times. The V gene is TRBV28, the J gene TRBJ1-2; 7 positions match TRBD1. Trimming took 6 bases from V and 5 from J; bases not matched to a gene: 9. The germline V gene encodes CDR1 MDHEN and CDR2 SYDVKM. CDR3 length equals 14 residues. The CDR3: CASSLTGPGYGYTF. CDR3 nucleotides: TGTGCCAGCAGCCTGACAGGGCCTGGGTATGGCTACACCTTC.

Regarding this clonotype: A much bigger clone sits one base away, suggesting this may be a read error. The J gene is TRBJ2-7, the V gene TRBV12-3 or TRBV12-4, with D hard to call. Trimming stripped 2 bases from V and 6 bases from J, with 8 bases between. The CDR3 length is 12 residues. Here the CDR3 DNA reads TGTGCCAGCAGTTTAACCTCAAGCGAGCAGTACTTC. Protein sequence: CASSLTSSEQYF.

This clonotype showed up many times. CDR3 coding DNA: TGTGCCAGCAGATCCGGGCCCAATGAGCAGTTCTTC. It specifies CASRSGPNEQFF. This rearrangement joins TRBV12-3 or TRBV12-4 to TRBJ2-1; D unresolved. The CDR3 sequence is 12 residues long. The V end lost 6 bases, the J end lost 6 bases, and 9 bases lay between the germline ends.

This clonotype was detected many times. The chain combines TRBV29-1 with TRBJ2-7; D call uncertain. Germline CDR1 and CDR2: SQVTM and ANQGSEA. V gave up 4 bases and J gave up 2 bases, with 6 bases separating them. There are 11 residues in the CDR3. CDR3 residues: CSVADTYEQYF. The DNA for the CDR3 is TGCAGCGTTGCTGACACCTACGAGCAGTACTTC.

This clonotype has a count of ten or more. CDR3 region: CASKGSAGANEKLFF. CDR3 DNA: TGTGCCAGCAAAGGGAGTGCAGGGGCGAATGAAAAACTGTTTTTT. The genes are TRBV25-1 and TRBJ1-4, with TRBD1 as a possible D gene (6 bases). CDR3 length: 15 amino acids. CDR1 is MGHDK, CDR2 SYGVNS, per germline. V was pared by 7 bases and J by 5 bases, with 17 bases between.

This clonotype came up many times. The chain has TRBV6-5 and TRBJ2-7; no firm D call. This CDR3 is built from 12 residues. Trimming took 5 bases from V and 6 from J, leaving 11 bases between them. Germline values: CDR1 MNHEY, CDR2 SVGAGI. The CDR3 bases are TGTGCCAGCAGTGGAAATTCCCCCGAGCAGTACTTC. This encodes CASSGNSPEQYF.

A few counts support this clonotype. V and J are TRBV7-2 and TRBJ2-1; the match to TRBD2 covers 11 bases. Germline CDR1 SGHTA, CDR2 FQGNSA. Germline trimming cut 2 bases from V and 6 bases from J; bases unmatched to any gene: 12. The CDR3 has 18 residues. The CDR3 coding sequence is TGTGCCAGCAGCTTATACAGGCTAGCGGGGGGCGGGGGCAATGAGCAGTTCTTC. It encodes CASSLYRLAGGGGNEQFF.

The rearrangement links TRBV5-6 to TRBJ2-2; D call uncertain. The CDR3 runs to 14 residues. Germline CDR1 is SGHDT and CDR2 is YYEEEE. V was shortened by 3 bases and J by 4 bases, with 10 bases between the two germline ends. This CDR3 reads CASSSRWGTGELFF. In nucleotides, the CDR3 is TGTGCCAGCAGCTCCCGCTGGGGCACCGGGGAGCTGTTTTTT.

This clonotype showed up many times. The genes are TRBV28 and TRBJ2-6; the D gene is possibly TRBD1 (6 bases). This CDR3 has 15 amino acids. V dropped 6 bases and J dropped 1 base, with 10 bases sitting between them. The germline V gene has CDR1 MDHEN and CDR2 SYDVKM. The CDR3 nucleotides are TGTGCCAGCAGGGGACACAGATCTGGGGCCAACGTCCTGACTTTC. As protein: CASRGHRSGANVLTF.

This clonotype was recorded many times. The chain couples TRBV5-5 to TRBJ2-5; 7 bases are shared with TRBD2. The CDR3 length is 13 residues. Germline V lookup: CDR1 SGHKS, CDR2 YYEKEE (reference sequence). V dropped 7 bases and J dropped 4; count of bases not matched to a gene: 7. CDR3 in amino acids: CASPGEGVETQYF. CDR3 nucleotide sequence: TGTGCCAGCCCCGGGGAGGGTGTAGAGACCCAGTACTTC.

There are a few counts of this clonotype. The V and J genes are TRBV5-1 and TRBJ2-2, with D perhaps matching TRBD1 (5 bases). Germline-derived CDR1 and CDR2 are SGHRS and YFSETQ. The CDR3 consists of 15 residues. V was clipped by 5 bases and J by 2 bases, with 13 bases between them. The CDR3 reads CASRIQALNTGELFF. CDR3 coding DNA: TGCGCCAGCAGGATACAGGCGCTCAACACCGGGGAGCTGTTTTTT.